This T cell receptor beta chain was sequenced during a study of T cell changes during pregnancy in multiple sclerosis. Germline CDR1 is SGHTA and CDR2 is FQGNSA. Trimming took off 8 bases at V and 3 bases at J, with 14 bases between the two ends. There are 13 residues in the CDR3. The protocol was immunoSEQ multiplex PCR, while the TCRdb copy is restricted to in-frame clones and leaves out a portion. The repertoire holds more than 90,000 clones, about 92% seen once, with about 1.6% in the top ten. The sequence derives from a female donor with multiple sclerosis, enrolled in a pregnancy study. This sequence joins TRBV7-2 and TRBJ2-7; D not resolved. This specimen was peripheral blood, taken in the first trimester of pregnancy. The CDR3 spells CASVKRANYEQYF. For the CDR3, the DNA is TGTGCCAGCGTCAAAAGAGCCAACTACGAGCAGTACTTC.